Presented here are 2 T cell receptor beta chains from one specimen sequenced in a study of beta chain features in type 1 diabetes. Of the isolated RNA, all was reverse transcribed, and so the sequenced material was expressed TCRB transcripts. Repertoires were generated with immunoSEQ multiplex PCR, while TCRdb's copy carries only in-frame clones and drops some. The sample lists over 350,000 clones; roughly 16% were seen once. The sample consisted of naive CD4+ T cells from blood. Source of these receptors: a woman younger than 30 in good health.

J is TRBJ2-3 and V is TRBV7-9; 9 bases map to TRBD2. This CDR3 spans 15 amino acids. The germline V gene encodes CDR1 SEHNR and CDR2 FQNEAQ (reference sequence). V was clipped by 5 bases and J by 4 bases; unmatched bases: 7. The CDR3 sequence is CASSHRGTSSDTQYF. The CDR3 DNA sequence: TGTGCCAGCAGCCACCGCGGGACTAGCTCAGATACGCAGTATTTT.

This clone was recorded a few times. The chain couples TRBV14 to TRBJ2-7; 7 bases agree with TRBD2. CDR3 length: 12 amino acids. V gave up 4 bases and J gave up 10 bases; unmatched junction bases: 7. Germline V lookup: CDR1 SGHDN, CDR2 FVKESK. CDR3 region: CASSPLAAPQYF. In nucleotides, the CDR3 is TGTGCCAGCAGCCCGCTAGCGGCCCCCCAGTACTTC.